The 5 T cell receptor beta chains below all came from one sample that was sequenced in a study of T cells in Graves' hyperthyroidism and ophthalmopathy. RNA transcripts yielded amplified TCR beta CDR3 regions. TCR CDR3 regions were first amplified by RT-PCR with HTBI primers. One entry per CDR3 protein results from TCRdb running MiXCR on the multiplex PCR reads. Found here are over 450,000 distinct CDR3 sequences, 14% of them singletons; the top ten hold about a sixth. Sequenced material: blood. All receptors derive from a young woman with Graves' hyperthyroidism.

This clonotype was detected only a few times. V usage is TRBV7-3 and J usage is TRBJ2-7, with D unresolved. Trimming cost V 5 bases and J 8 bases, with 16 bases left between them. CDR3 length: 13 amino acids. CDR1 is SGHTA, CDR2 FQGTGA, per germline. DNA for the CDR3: TGTGCCAGCAGCGCCGGCCCTATAACGAAGCAGTACTTC. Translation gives CASSAGPITKQYF.

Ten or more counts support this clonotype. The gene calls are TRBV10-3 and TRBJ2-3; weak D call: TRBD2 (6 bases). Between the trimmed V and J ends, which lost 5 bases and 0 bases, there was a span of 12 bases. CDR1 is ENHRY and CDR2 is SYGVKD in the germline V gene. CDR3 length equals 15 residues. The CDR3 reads CAISTGTSSTDTQYF. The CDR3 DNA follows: TGTGCCATCAGTACCGGGACTTCTAGCACAGATACGCAGTATTTT.

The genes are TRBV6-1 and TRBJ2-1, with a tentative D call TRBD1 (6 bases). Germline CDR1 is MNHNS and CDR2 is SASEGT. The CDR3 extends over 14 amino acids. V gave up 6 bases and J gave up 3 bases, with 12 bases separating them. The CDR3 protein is CASRPTGSYNEQFF. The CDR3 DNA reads TGTGCCAGCAGACCAACAGGGAGCTACAATGAGCAGTTCTTC.

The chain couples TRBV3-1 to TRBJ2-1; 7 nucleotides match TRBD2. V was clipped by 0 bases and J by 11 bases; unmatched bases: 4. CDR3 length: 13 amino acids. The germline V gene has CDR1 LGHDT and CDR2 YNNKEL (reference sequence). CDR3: CASSQEGGGQQFF. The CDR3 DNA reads TGTGCCAGCAGCCAAGAGGGGGGAGGGCAGCAGTTCTTC.

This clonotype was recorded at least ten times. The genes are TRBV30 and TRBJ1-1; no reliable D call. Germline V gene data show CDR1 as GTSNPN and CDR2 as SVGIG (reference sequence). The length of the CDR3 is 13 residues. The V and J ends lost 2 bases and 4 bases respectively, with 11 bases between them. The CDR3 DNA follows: TGTGCCTGGAGTAATGGGGTCGGCACTGAAGCTTTCTTT. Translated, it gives CAWSNGVGTEAFF.